This T cell receptor (beta chain) originates from a study of blood T cells in healthy people across ages. This clonotype was observed at least ten times. The germline CDR1 and CDR2 sequences are SGHAT and FQNNGV. Trimming at V came to 5 bases and at J to 4 bases, leaving 6 bases not matched to a gene. The CDR3 runs to 15 residues. The second PCR ran about 6 to 11 cycles with a sample-barcoded 5' primer and J-beta primers. TCRdb ran MiXCR on the 5' RACE reads and lists one entry per CDR3 protein. The sample consists of 1.5 million to 2 million distinct CDR3 sequences, about 30% of them appearing once. This sequence originates from a woman under 40 in good health. The gene calls are TRBV11-2 and TRBJ2-1, with 9 bases matching TRBD1. Material for sequencing was blood. CDR3 region: CASSTGQGTYNEQFF. The CDR3 coding sequence is TGTGCCAGCAGCACAGGACAGGGGACGTACAATGAGCAGTTCTTC.